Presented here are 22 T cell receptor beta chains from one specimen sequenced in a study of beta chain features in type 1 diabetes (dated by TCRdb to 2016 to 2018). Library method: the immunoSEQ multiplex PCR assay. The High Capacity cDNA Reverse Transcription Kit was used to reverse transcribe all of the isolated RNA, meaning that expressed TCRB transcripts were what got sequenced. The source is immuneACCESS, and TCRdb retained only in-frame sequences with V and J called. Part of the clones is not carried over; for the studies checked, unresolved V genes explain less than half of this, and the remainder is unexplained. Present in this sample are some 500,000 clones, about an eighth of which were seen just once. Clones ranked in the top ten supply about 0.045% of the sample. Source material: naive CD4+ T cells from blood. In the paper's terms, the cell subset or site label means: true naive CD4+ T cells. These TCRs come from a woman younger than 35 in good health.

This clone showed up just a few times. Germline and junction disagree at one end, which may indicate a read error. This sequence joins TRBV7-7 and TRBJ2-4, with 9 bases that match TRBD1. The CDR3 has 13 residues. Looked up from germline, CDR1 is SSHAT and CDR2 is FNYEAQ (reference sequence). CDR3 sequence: CASSAGTGNIQYF. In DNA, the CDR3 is TGTGCTAGCAGCGCTGGGACAGGGAACATTCAGTACTTC.

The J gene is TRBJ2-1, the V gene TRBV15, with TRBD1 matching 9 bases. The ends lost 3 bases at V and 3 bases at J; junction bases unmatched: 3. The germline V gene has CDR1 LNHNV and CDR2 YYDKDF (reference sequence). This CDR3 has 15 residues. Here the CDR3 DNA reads TGTGCCACCAGCAGGGGGACAGGGATCTACAATGAGCAGTTCTTC. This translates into CATSRGTGIYNEQFF.

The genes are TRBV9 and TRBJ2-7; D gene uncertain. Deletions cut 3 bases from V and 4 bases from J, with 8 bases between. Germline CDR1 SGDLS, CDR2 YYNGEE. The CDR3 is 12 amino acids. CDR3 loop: CASSAEPYEQYF. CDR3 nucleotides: TGTGCCAGCAGCGCCGAACCTTACGAGCAGTACTTC.

For the CDR3, the DNA is TGTGCCAGTAGTACTAGACAGTCTCCGTACCAAGAGACCCAGTACTTC. This encodes CASSTRQSPYQETQYF. The chain uses TRBV19 and TRBJ2-5; D might be TRBD1 (5 bases). Germline V gene sequence: CDR1 LNHDA, CDR2 SQIVND (reference sequence). The CDR3 runs to 16 residues. The V end was cut by 4 bases, the J end by 0 bases, with 15 bases between.

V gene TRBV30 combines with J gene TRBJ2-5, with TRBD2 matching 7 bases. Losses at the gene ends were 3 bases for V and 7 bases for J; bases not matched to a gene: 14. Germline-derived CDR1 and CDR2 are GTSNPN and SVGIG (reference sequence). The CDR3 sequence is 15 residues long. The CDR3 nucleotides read TGTGCCTGGAGAGACAGCGGGACCGGCGGAGGGACCCAGTACTTC. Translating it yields CAWRDSGTGGGTQYF. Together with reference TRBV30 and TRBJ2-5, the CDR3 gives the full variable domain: SQTIHQWPATLVQPVGSPLSLECTVEGTSNPNLYWYRQAAGRGLQLLFYSVGIGQISSEVPQNLSASRPQDRQFILSSKKLLLSDSGFYLCAWRDSGTGGGTQYFGPGTRLLVL.

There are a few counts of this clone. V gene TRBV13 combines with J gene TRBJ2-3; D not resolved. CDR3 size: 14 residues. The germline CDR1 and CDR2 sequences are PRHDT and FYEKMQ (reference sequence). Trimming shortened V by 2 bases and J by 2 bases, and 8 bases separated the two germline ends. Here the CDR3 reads CASSLNRLTDTQYF. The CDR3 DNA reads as TGTGCCAGCAGCTTAAACAGACTCACAGATACGCAGTATTTT.

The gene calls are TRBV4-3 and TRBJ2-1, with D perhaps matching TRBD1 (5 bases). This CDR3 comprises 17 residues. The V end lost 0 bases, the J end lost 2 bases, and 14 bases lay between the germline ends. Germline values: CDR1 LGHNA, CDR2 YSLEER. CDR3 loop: CASSQEQVLGAYNEQFF. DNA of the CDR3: TGCGCCAGCAGCCAAGAACAGGTATTAGGGGCCTACAATGAGCAGTTCTTC.

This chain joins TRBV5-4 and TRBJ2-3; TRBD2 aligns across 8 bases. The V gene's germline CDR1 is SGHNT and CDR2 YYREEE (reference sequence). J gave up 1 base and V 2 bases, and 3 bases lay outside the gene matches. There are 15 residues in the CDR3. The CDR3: CASSFLAGRTDTQYF. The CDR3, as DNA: TGTGCCAGCAGCTTTCTAGCGGGCCGCACAGATACGCAGTATTTT. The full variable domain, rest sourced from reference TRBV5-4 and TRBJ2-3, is ETGVTQSPTHLIKTRGQQVTLRCSSQSGHNTVSWYQQALGQGPQFIFQYYREEENGRGNFPPRFSGLQFPNYSSELNVNALELDDSALYLCASSFLAGRTDTQYFGPGTRLTVL.

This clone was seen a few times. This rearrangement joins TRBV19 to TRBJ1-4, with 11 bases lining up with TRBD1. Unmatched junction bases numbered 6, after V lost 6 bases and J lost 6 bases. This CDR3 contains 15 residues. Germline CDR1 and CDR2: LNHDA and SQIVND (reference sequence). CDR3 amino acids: CASSNRDRGYEKLFF. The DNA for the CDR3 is TGTGCCAGTAGCAACCGGGACAGGGGGTATGAAAAACTGTTTTTT.

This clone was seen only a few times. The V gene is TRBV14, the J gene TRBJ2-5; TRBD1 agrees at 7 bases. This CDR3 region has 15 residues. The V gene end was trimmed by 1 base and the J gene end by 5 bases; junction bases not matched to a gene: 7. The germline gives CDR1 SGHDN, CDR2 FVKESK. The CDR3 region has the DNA TGTGCCAGCAGCCAAGTGAGACAGGGCGGGGAGACCCAGTACTTC. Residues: CASSQVRQGGETQYF. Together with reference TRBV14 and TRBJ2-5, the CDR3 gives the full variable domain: EAGVTQFPSHSVIEKGQTVTLRCDPISGHDNLYWYRRVMGKEIKFLLHFVKESKQDESGMPNNRFLAERTGGTYSTLKVQPAELEDSGVYFCASSQVRQGGETQYFGPGTRLLVL.

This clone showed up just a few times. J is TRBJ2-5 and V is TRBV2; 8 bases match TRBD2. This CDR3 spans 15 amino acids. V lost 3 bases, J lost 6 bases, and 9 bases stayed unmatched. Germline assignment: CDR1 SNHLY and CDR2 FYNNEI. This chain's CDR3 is CASSELGLVGQTQYF. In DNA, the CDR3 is TGTGCCAGCAGTGAGTTGGGACTAGTTGGGCAGACCCAGTACTTC.

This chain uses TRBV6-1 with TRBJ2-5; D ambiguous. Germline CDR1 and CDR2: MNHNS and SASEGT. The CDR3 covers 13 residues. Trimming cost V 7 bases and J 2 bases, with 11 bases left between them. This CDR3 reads CASTQGLQETQYF. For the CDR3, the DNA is TGTGCCAGCACCCAAGGTCTGCAAGAGACCCAGTACTTC.

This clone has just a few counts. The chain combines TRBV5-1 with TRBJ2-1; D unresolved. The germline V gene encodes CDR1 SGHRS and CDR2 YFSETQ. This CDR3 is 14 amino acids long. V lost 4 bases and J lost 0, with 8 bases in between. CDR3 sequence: CASSVNPSYNEQFF. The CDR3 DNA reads TGCGCCAGCAGCGTAAACCCCTCCTACAATGAGCAGTTCTTC.

CDR3 coding DNA: TGTGCCAGCAGCTTGACAGGGAGAAATGAAAAACTGTTTTTT. This sequence encodes CASSLTGRNEKLFF. The J gene is TRBJ1-4, the V gene TRBV5-6, with D maybe TRBD1 (6 bases). Trimming removed 1 base from V and 5 bases from J, with 9 bases in between. From germline, CDR1 is SGHDT and CDR2 YYEEEE. This CDR3 is built from 14 residues.

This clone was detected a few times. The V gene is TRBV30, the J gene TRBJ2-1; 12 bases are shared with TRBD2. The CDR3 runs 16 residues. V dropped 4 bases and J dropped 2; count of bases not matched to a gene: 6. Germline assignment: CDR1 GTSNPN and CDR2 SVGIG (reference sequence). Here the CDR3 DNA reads TGTGCCTGGAACAGACTAGCGGGAGAACCCTACAATGAGCAGTTCTTC. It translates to CAWNRLAGEPYNEQFF.

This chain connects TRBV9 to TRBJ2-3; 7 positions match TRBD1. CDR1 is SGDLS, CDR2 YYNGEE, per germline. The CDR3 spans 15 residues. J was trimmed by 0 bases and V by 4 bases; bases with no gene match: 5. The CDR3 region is CASSLRDSSTDTQYF. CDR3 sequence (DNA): TGTGCCAGCAGCCTACGGGACAGTAGCACAGATACGCAGTATTTT. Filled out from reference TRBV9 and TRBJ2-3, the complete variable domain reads DSGVTQTPKHLITATGQRVTLRCSPRSGDLSVYWYQQSLDQGLQFLIQYYNGEERAKGNILERFSAQQFPDLHSELNLSSLELGDSALYFCASSLRDSSTDTQYFGPGTRLTVL.

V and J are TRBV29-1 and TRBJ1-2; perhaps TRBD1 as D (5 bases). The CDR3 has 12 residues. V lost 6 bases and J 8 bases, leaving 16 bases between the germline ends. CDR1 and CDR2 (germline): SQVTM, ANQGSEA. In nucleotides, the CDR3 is TGCAGCGTGGACCAACAGGTCCGGGGCTACACCTTC. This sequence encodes CSVDQQVRGYTF. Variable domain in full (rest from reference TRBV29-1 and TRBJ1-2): SAVISQKPSRDICQRGTSLTIQCQVDSQVTMMFWYRQQPGQSLTLIATANQGSEATYESGFVIDKFPISRPNLTFSTLTVSNMSPEDSSIYLCSVDQQVRGYTFGSGTRLTVV.

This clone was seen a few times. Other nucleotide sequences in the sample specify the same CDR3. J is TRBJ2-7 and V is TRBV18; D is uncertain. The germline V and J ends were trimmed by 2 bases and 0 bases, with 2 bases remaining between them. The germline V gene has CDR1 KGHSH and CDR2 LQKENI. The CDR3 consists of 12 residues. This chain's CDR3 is CASSPYSYEQYF. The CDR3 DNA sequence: TGTGCCAGCTCACCATACTCCTACGAGCAGTACTTC.

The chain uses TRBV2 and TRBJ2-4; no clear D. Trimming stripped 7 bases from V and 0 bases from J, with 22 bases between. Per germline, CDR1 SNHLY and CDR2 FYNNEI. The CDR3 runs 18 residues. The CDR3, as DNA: TGTGCCAGCACCAAGGGAAGCCTTACGCCCCTAGCCAAAAACATTCAGTACTTC. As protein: CASTKGSLTPLAKNIQYF.

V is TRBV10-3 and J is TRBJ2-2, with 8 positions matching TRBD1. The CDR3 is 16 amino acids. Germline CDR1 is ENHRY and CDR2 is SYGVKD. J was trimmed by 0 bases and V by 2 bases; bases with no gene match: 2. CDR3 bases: TGTGCCATCAGTGAGCAGGGGGCAACGAACACCGGGGAGCTGTTTTTT. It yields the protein CAISEQGATNTGELFF.

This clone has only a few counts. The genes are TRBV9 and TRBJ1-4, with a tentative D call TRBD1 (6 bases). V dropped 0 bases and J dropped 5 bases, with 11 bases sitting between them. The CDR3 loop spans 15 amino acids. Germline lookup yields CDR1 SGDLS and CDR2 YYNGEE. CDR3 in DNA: TGTGCCAGCAGCGTAGGATTAGGGGGAAATGAAAAACTGTTTTTT. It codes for CASSVGLGGNEKLFF.

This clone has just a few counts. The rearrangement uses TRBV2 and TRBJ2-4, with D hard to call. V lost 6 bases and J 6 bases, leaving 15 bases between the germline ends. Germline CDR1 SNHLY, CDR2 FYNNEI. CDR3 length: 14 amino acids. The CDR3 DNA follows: TGTGCCAGCAGCTATGGCGAAGGGTCAAACATTCAGTACTTC. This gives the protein CASSYGEGSNIQYF.